Following are 10 T cell receptor beta chains from one sample sequenced in a study of CXCR3-negative and CXCR3-positive naive CD8 T cells. UMI-tagged TRB cDNA libraries were built via 5' RACE. For each CDR3 protein, TCRdb gives one entry from its re-call of the 5' RACE reads, without DNA. The sample holds tens of thousands of distinct CDR3 sequences. Sequenced input: naive CXCR3- CD8+ T cells from blood. The subset was: CD45RO-CCR7+CD27+CD95- naive CD8+ T cells lacking CXCR3 (TNR3-). These receptors were collected from a human donor in good health. Some clones in this sample may be carry-over from other donors' samples.

This chain links TRBV28 with TRBJ2-7. The length of the CDR3 is 11 residues. Per germline, CDR1 MDHEN and CDR2 SYDVKM. CDR3 region: CASQVYYEQYF.

V and J are TRBV4-1 and TRBJ2-3. Looked up from germline, CDR1 is MGHRA and CDR2 is YSYEKL. CDR3 size: 12 residues. CDR3 protein: CASSQRGDTQYF.

The chain links TRBV6-6 to TRBJ1-1. This CDR3 comprises 14 residues. Germline CDR1 reads MNHNY; CDR2 reads SVGAGI (reference sequence). The CDR3 region is CASSYSLGGTEAFF.

This chain joins TRBV15 and TRBJ1-4. Germline V gives CDR1 LNHNV, CDR2 YYDKDF (reference sequence). The CDR3 has 11 amino acids. CDR3 protein: CATSSWAELFF.

This chain joins TRBV6-6 and TRBJ1-6. From germline, CDR1 is MNHNY and CDR2 SVGAGI (reference sequence). CDR3 size: 17 residues. The CDR3 spells CASSHQVEPEYNSPLHF.

The J gene is TRBJ1-1, the V gene TRBV5-1; there is no DNA to check the TCRdb D call of TRBD1. Germline V lookup: CDR1 SGHRS, CDR2 YFSETQ. CDR3 length: 17 amino acids. The CDR3 sequence is CASSVRETRPENTEAFF.

The V call is TRBV19, the J call TRBJ1-4. CDR1 and CDR2 from the germline V gene are LNHDA and SQIVND (reference sequence). There are 16 residues in the CDR3. This chain's CDR3 is CASSISSRTQEEKLFF.

The chain links TRBV5-1 to TRBJ2-7; as DNA is missing, the TRBD1 call by TCRdb cannot be tested. CDR3 size: 14 residues. The germline V gene has CDR1 SGHRS and CDR2 YFSETQ. The chain's CDR3 is CASSPPGQAYEQYF.

V usage is TRBV11-2 and J usage is TRBJ2-5; the TRBD1 assignment by TCRdb is unverifiable without DNA. The CDR3 consists of 16 residues. Per the germline V gene, CDR1 is SGHAT and CDR2 is FQNNGV. CDR3 sequence reads: CASSQGWQDQRETQYF. Full variable domain (outside the CDR3, taken from reference TRBV11-2 and TRBJ2-5): EAGVAQSPRYKIIEKRQSVAFWCNPISGHATLYWYQQILGQGPKLLIQFQNNGVVDDSQLPKDRFSAERLKGVDSTLKIQPAKLEDSAVYLCASSQGWQDQRETQYFGPGTRLLVL.

The CDR3 here is CASSYSLSGQETQYF. This chain links TRBV6-5 with TRBJ2-5; TCRdb designates TRBD2, a call that cannot be tested without DNA. CDR3 length: 15 residues. Germline V gene data show CDR1 as MNHEY and CDR2 as SVGAGI.